Shown below are 9 T cell receptor beta chains from a single sample sequenced in a study of blood T cell repertoires in COVID-19. The assay was immunoSEQ multiplex PCR, and TCRdb's table has in-frame clones only and misses some. The repertoire holds roughly 130,000 clones, approximately 80% seen once, with 1.5% to 2% in the top ten. Specimen: peripheral blood. These receptors were collected from a man aged 70 or older with acute or convalescent COVID-19.

The chain couples TRBV27 to TRBJ2-7; D is unclear. Germline CDR1 MNHEY, CDR2 SMNVEV (reference sequence). V dropped 6 bases and J dropped 6 bases, with 9 bases sitting between them. This CDR3 contains 11 residues. CDR3 sequence (DNA): TGTGCCAGCAGCCTAGGATTCGAGCAGTACTTC. Amino acid sequence: CASSLGFEQYF.

The J gene is TRBJ2-7, the V gene TRBV7-9; D is undetermined. V gave up 2 bases and J gave up 2 bases, with 7 bases separating them. The CDR3 contains 13 residues. From germline, CDR1 is SEHNR and CDR2 FQNEAQ (reference sequence). The CDR3 DNA follows: TGTGCCAGCAGCTTAAGCGAGACCTACGAGCAGTACTTC. It translates to CASSLSETYEQYF.

This clone was detected a few times. The rearrangement uses TRBV4-2 and TRBJ1-1; TRBD1 is a possible D gene (5 bases). The V and J ends lost 3 bases and 0 bases respectively, with 8 bases between them. Germline V gives CDR1 LGHNA, CDR2 YNFKEQ. The CDR3 totals 14 residues. CDR3 sequence (DNA): TGTGCCAGCAGCCAGCAGGGAATGAACACTGAAGCTTTCTTT. Its protein is CASSQQGMNTEAFF.

V gene TRBV6-5 combines with J gene TRBJ1-2, with D maybe TRBD1 (6 bases). Trimming took off 2 bases at V and 7 bases at J, with 17 bases between the two ends. CDR1 is MNHEY, CDR2 SVGAGI, per germline. The CDR3 runs 15 residues. CDR3 bases: TGTGCCAGCAGTTACCCGAGGAGAGGGGGAAGTGGCTACACCTTC. Its translation is CASSYPRRGGSGYTF.

The V call is TRBV9, the J call TRBJ1-6; D is unresolved. The V gene lost 3 bases and the J gene lost 7 bases, with 8 bases spanning the gap. Germline CDR1 SGDLS, CDR2 YYNGEE. The CDR3 runs to 13 residues. The CDR3 reads CASSATENSPLHF. The CDR3 coding sequence is TGTGCCAGCAGCGCTACAGAAAATTCACCCCTCCACTTT. Supplemented by reference TRBV9 and TRBJ1-6, the full variable domain reads DSGVTQTPKHLITATGQRVTLRCSPRSGDLSVYWYQQSLDQGLQFLIQYYNGEERAKGNILERFSAQQFPDLHSELNLSSLELGDSALYFCASSATENSPLHFGNGTRLTVT.

V is TRBV6-1 and J is TRBJ2-5; weak D call: TRBD2 (7 bases). V lost 4 bases and J 5 bases, leaving 23 bases between the germline ends. The germline gives CDR1 MNHNS, CDR2 SASEGT. This CDR3 has 17 amino acids. CDR3 DNA sequence: TGTGCCAGCAGTGTAAAGATTCGGGGGGCTGGAAGGGAGACCCAGTACTTC. Residues: CASSVKIRGAGRETQYF.

This clone was observed a few times. The chain recombines TRBV7-8 with TRBJ2-1; TRBD2 aligns across 16 bases. This CDR3 region has 18 residues. Per germline, CDR1 SGHVS and CDR2 FQNEAQ. The V and J ends lost 7 bases and 0 bases, in that order; junction bases with no gene match: 6. CDR3 in DNA: TGTGCCAGCACTCCGGGACTAGCGGGGGGGAGCTCCTACAATGAGCAGTTCTTC. Amino acid sequence: CASTPGLAGGSSYNEQFF. Looking up the rest from reference TRBV7-8 and TRBJ2-1 gives the full variable domain: GAGVSQSPRYKVAKRGQDVALRCDPISGHVSLFWYQQALGQGPEFLTYFQNEAQLDKSGLPSDRFFAERPEGSVSTLKIQRTQQEDSAVYLCASTPGLAGGSSYNEQFFGPGTRLTVL.

This clone showed up just once. The rearrangement joins TRBV19 to TRBJ1-3, with 8 positions matching TRBD1. The length of the CDR3 is 15 residues. CDR1 and CDR2 from the germline V gene are LNHDA and SQIVND (reference sequence). The J segment lost 0 bases and the V segment lost 6 bases, leaving 4 bases of the junction unmatched. CDR3 in DNA: TGTGCCAGTAGGACAGGGGACAGCTCTGGAAACACCATATATTTT. It yields the protein CASRTGDSSGNTIYF.

This chain joins TRBV10-3 and TRBJ1-2, with D perhaps matching TRBD1 (6 bases). V was shortened by 6 bases and J by 4 bases, with 15 bases between the two germline ends. Germline-derived CDR1 and CDR2 are ENHRY and SYGVKD. This CDR3 region has 14 residues. CDR3 in DNA: TGTGCCATCAGCGCCGGGACACGAACCTATGGCTACACCTTC. This sequence encodes CAISAGTRTYGYTF.